One sample yielded the 10 T cell receptor beta chains listed below, sequenced in a study of T cells and Merkel cell carcinoma outcomes. Sequencing used immunoSEQ multiplex PCR; TCRdb keeps in-frame clones, though not all of them. Among 5,000 to 7,000 clones, approximately 80% were seen once, and the ten largest hold 5.5% to 7%. The sequencing sample was made of tumor tissue from Merkel cell carcinoma. The source is a human donor with Merkel cell carcinoma.

This clone showed up just once. V gene TRBV4-1 combines with J gene TRBJ2-7; TRBD2 might be the D (6 bases). Germline CDR1 reads MGHRA; CDR2 reads YSYEKL. The CDR3 totals 17 residues. With 1 base removed from V and 5 bases from J, the gap between germline ends came to 21 bases. CDR3 sequence: CASSQGSSGLMGHEQYF. For the CDR3, the DNA is TGCGCCAGCAGCCAAGGATCCTCGGGACTTATGGGCCACGAGCAGTACTTC.

As for this clone: The junction shows a germline mismatch at one end, possibly a read error. V gene TRBV18 combines with J gene TRBJ2-1; TRBD1 is a possible D gene (5 bases). From germline, CDR1 is KGHSH and CDR2 LQKENI. The CDR3 length is 12 residues. CDR3 in amino acids: CASSPGFNEQFF. The CDR3 DNA follows: TGTGCTAGCTCACCAGGGTTCAATGAGCAGTTCTTC.

The chain employs TRBV5-5 and TRBJ2-7; TRBD2 agrees at 9 bases. Trimming cost V 6 bases and J 1 base; bases outside gene matches: 14. This CDR3 is built from 17 residues. CDR1 is SGHKS and CDR2 is YYEKEE in the germline V gene (reference sequence). In DNA form, the CDR3 reads TGTGCCAGCATCAACCCCGGTCTAGCGGGATCTTCCTACGAGCAGTACTTC. It translates to CASINPGLAGSSYEQYF.

The CDR3 spells CASSIPPGDTQYF. The CDR3 DNA is TGTGCCAGCAGTATCCCCCCGGGAGATACGCAGTATTTT. The rearrangement links TRBV6-5 to TRBJ2-3, with D unclear. The V and J ends lost 5 bases and 5 bases respectively, with 11 bases between them. Germline assignment: CDR1 MNHEY and CDR2 SVGAGI. The CDR3 is made up of 13 amino acids.

This chain uses TRBV12-5 with TRBJ2-2; maybe TRBD1 (6 bases). V gave up 6 bases and J gave up 0 bases, with 8 bases separating them. Germline V gives CDR1 LGHNT, CDR2 FRNRAP. The CDR3 is 14 residues long. The CDR3 sequence: CASGTGSNTGELFF. CDR3 bases: TGTGCTAGTGGCACAGGGTCGAACACCGGGGAGCTGTTTTTT. Full variable domain (missing parts from reference TRBV12-5 and TRBJ2-2): DARVTQTPRHKVTEMGQEVTMRCQPILGHNTVFWYRQTMMQGLELLAYFRNRAPLDDSGMPKDRFSAEMPDATLATLKIQPSEPRDSAVYFCASGTGSNTGELFFGEGSRLTVL.

On this clone: Germline and junction disagree at one end, which may indicate a read error. The same CDR3 is also encoded by other DNA sequences in this sample. CDR3 bases: TGTGCCAGCAGTGAAAACGCGGGGGGCTATGGCTATACCTTC. Translated, it gives CASSENAGGYGYTF. This chain uses TRBV6-1 with TRBJ1-2, with a possible D match to TRBD1 (6 bases). Per the germline V gene, CDR1 is MNHNS and CDR2 is SASEGT. This CDR3 comprises 14 residues.

The chain couples TRBV4-1 to TRBJ1-5; no firm D call. The CDR3 runs to 16 residues. Germline CDR1 reads MGHRA; CDR2 reads YSYEKL. Trimming stripped 3 bases from V and 2 bases from J, with 14 bases between. The DNA of the CDR3 is TGCGCCAGCAGCCAGCGAATTTCTGAGGGCAATCAGCCCCAGCATTTT. Translation gives CASSQRISEGNQPQHF.

V gene TRBV27 combines with J gene TRBJ2-1; possible D gene TRBD2, 6 bases. The CDR3 loop spans 14 amino acids. CDR1 MNHEY and CDR2 SMNVEV come from the germline V gene (reference sequence). Trimming took off 6 bases at V and 5 bases at J, with 14 bases between the two ends. As DNA, the CDR3 is TGTGCCAGCAGACCGGGACTCATACACAATGAGCAGTTCTTC. Amino acids: CASRPGLIHNEQFF.

The chain couples TRBV29-1 to TRBJ1-1; D possibly corresponds to TRBD1 (5 bases). Germline CDR1 is SQVTM and CDR2 is ANQGSEA. V was trimmed by 8 bases and J by 1 base, leaving 20 bases between them. This CDR3 comprises 15 residues. CDR3 bases: TGCAGCACCGCTCCCACCATGCAGGGGAACACTGAAGCTTTCTTT. Protein product: CSTAPTMQGNTEAFF.

The chain carries TRBV27 and TRBJ2-1; no reliable D call. The CDR3 contains 16 residues. Looked up from germline, CDR1 is MNHEY and CDR2 is SMNVEV (reference sequence). Trimming removed 0 bases from V and 8 bases from J, with 17 bases in between. CDR3 in amino acids: CASSLSGRVKGDEQFF. The CDR3 coding sequence is TGTGCCAGCAGTTTATCAGGGCGCGTTAAAGGTGATGAGCAGTTCTTC.